The rows below give T cell receptor beta chains drawn from one sample of a study of blood T cell repertoires in COVID-19. Generated by immunoSEQ multiplex PCR, the TCRdb table keeps only in-frame clones and is missing some. The table has over 120,000 clones, roughly four fifths seen once. Sample: PBMCs or T cells enriched from blood (not recorded which). The source is a man between 45 and 60 years old who had recovered from COVID-19. CDR3s include the opening cysteine and the closing phenylalanine or tryptophan.

v_call cdr3_aa
TRBV12-3/TRBV12-4 CASSPTGKETQYF
TRBV29-1 CSADGGFTDTQYF
TRBV27 CASSWGGRANEKLFF
TRBV7-2 CASSPGQGAGGNTIYF
TRBV28 CARPQGGQPQHF
TRBV19 CATDYRGDQPQHF
TRBV3-1/TRBV3-2 CASSRVDTTYEQYF
TRBV19 CASSIRGGEAFF
TRBV10-3 CAISVGQGSYEQYF
TRBV3-1/TRBV3-2 CASSQGAGGPSYEQYF
TRBV4-3 CASSQGTGTGSYEQYF
TRBV6-5 CASSYSARVLPYF
TRBV9 CASSGSETAPNTEAFF